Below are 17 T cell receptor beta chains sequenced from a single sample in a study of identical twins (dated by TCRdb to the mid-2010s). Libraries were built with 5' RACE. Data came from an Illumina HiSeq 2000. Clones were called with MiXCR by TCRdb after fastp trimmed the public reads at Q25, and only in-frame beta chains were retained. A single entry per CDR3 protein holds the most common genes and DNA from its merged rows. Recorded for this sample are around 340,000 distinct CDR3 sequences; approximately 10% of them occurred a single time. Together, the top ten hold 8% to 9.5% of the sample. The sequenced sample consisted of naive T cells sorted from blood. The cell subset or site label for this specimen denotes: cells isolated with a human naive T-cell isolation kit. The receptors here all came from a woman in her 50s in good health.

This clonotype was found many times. The CDR3 reads CASSQAVGRTNEKLFF. The CDR3 DNA reads as TGTGCCAGCAGCCAAGCAGTTGGGAGAACTAATGAAAAACTGTTTTTT. The V gene is TRBV3-1, the J gene TRBJ1-4; no definite D call. The germline gives CDR1 LGHDT, CDR2 YNNKEL (reference sequence). This CDR3 region has 16 residues. V was cut by 1 base and J by 1 base, with 10 bases left in between.

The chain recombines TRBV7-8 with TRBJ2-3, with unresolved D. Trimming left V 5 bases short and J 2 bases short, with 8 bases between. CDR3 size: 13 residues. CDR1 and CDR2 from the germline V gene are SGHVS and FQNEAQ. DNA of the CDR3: TGTGCCAGCAGCCACGGACCCACAGATACGCAGTATTTT. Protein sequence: CASSHGPTDTQYF.

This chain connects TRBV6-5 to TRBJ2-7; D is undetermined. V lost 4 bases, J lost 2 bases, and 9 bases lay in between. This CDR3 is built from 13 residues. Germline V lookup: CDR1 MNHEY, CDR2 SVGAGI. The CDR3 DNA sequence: TGTGCCAGCAGTTCAGGTTATACCTACGAGCAGTACTTC. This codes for CASSSGYTYEQYF.

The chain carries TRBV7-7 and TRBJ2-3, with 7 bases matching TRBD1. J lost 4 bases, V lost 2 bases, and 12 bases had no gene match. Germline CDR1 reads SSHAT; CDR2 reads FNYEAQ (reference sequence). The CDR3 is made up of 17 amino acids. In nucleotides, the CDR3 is TGTGCCAGCAGCTTATTTCTTATGAGACAGGGTGCAGATACGCAGTATTTT. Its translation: CASSLFLMRQGADTQYF.

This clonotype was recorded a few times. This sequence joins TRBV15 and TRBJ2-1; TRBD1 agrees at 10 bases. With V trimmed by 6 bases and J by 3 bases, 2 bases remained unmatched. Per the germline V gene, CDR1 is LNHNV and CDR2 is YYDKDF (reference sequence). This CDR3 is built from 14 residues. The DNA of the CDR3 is TGTGCCACCAGGGGGACAGGGGACTACAATGAGCAGTTCTTC. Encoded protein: CATRGTGDYNEQFF.

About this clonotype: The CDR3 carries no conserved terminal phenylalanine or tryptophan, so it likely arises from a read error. The CDR3 DNA reads TGTGCCAGCAGCTTAGATCCGATGGATACGCAGTATCTT. Amino acid sequence: CASSLDPMDTQYL. This chain links TRBV11-2 with TRBJ2-3; no reliable D call. Deletions cut 0 bases from V and 6 bases from J, with 7 bases between. This CDR3 spans 13 amino acids. Germline V CDR1 and CDR2: SGHAT, FQNNGV.

CDR3 region: CASRKQGFEAFF. CDR3 sequence (DNA): TGTGCCAGCAGGAAACAGGGGTTTGAAGCTTTCTTT. The chain links TRBV11-2 to TRBJ1-1; 7 bases are shared with TRBD1. The CDR3 consists of 12 residues. The V segment lost 6 bases and the J segment 7 bases; nucleotides outside the gene matches: 5. From germline, CDR1 is SGHAT and CDR2 FQNNGV.

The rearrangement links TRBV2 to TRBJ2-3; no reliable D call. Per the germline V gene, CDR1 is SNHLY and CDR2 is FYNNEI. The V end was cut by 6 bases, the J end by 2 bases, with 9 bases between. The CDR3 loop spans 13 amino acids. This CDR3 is CASRYRSTDTQYF. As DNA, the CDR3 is TGTGCCAGCAGATATCGGTCCACAGATACGCAGTATTTT.

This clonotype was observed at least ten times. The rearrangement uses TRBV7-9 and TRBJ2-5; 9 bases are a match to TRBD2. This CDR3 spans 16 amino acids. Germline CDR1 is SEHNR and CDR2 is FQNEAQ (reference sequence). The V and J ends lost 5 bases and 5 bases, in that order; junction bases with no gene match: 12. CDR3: CASSPPRGRAWETQYF. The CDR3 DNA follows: TGTGCCAGCAGCCCGCCCCGCGGGAGGGCTTGGGAGACCCAGTACTTC. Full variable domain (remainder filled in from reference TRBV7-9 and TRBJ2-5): DTGVSQNPRHKITKRGQNVTFRCDPISEHNRLYWYRQTLGQGPEFLTYFQNEAQLEKSRLLSDRFSAERPKGSFSTLEIQRTEQGDSAMYLCASSPPRGRAWETQYFGPGTRLLVL.

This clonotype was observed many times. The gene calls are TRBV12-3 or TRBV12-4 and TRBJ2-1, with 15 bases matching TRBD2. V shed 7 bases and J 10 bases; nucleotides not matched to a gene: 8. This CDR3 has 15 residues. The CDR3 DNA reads TGTGCCAGCACCCCTGCTGGACTAGCGGGAGGGGAGCAGTTCTTC. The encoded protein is CASTPAGLAGGEQFF.

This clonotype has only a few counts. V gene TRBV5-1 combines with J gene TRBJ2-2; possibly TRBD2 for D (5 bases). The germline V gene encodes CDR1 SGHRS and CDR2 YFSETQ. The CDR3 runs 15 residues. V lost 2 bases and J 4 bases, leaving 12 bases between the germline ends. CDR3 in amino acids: CASSLPTRSTGELFF. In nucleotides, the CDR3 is TGCGCCAGCAGCTTACCCACTAGGAGCACCGGGGAGCTGTTTTTT.

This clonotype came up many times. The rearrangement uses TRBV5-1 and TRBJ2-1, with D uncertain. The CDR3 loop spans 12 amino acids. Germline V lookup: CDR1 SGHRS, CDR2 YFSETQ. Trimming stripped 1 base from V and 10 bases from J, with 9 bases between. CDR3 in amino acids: CASSLLSREQFF. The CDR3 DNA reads TGCGCCAGCAGCTTGTTGTCGCGGGAGCAGTTCTTC.

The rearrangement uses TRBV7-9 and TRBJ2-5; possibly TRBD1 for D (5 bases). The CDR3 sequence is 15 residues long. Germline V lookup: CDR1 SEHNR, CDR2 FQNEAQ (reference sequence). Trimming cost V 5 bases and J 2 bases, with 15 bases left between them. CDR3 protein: CASSRIGQLQETQYF. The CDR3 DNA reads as TGTGCCAGCAGCCGAATCGGACAACTTCAAGAGACCCAGTACTTC.

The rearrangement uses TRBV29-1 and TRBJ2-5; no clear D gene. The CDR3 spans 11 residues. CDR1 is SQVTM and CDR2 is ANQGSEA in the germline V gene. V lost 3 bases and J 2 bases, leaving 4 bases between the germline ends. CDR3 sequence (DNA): TGCAGCGTTGACCTGCAAGAGACCCAGTACTTC. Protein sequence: CSVDLQETQYF. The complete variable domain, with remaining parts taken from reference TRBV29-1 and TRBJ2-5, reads SAVISQKPSRDICQRGTSLTIQCQVDSQVTMMFWYRQQPGQSLTLIATANQGSEATYESGFVIDKFPISRPNLTFSTLTVSNMSPEDSSIYLCSVDLQETQYFGPGTRLLVL.

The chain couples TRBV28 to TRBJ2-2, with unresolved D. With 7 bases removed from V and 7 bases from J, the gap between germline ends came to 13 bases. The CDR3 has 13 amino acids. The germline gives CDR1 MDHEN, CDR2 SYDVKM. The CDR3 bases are TGTGCCAGCACCATTTTCAAGCGCGGGGAGCTGTTTTTT. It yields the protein CASTIFKRGELFF.

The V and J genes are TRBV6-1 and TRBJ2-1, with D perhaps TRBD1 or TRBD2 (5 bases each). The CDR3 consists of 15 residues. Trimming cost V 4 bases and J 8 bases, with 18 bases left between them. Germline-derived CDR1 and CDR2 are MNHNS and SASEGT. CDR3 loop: CASSADGTGAHEQFF. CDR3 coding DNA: TGTGCCAGCAGTGCTGACGGGACCGGGGCACATGAGCAGTTCTTC.

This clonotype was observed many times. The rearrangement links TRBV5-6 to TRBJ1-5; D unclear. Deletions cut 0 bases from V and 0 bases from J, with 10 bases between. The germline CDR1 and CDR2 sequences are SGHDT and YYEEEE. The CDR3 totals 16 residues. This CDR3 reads CASSLAGQNSNQPQHF. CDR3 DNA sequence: TGTGCCAGCAGCTTGGCCGGGCAGAATAGCAATCAGCCCCAGCATTTT.